The T cell receptor beta chain under discussion was sequenced for a study of shared T cell receptors in the human thymus. Produced via immunoSEQ multiplex PCR; TCRdb's table is partial and in-frame only. Here the sample spans roughly 660,000 clones, 85% to 90% being singletons. CDR1 and CDR2 from the germline V gene are LNHDA and SQIVND (reference sequence). V lost 6 bases, J lost 4 bases, and 15 bases lay in between. The CDR3 loop spans 14 amino acids. The same specimen was also included in a second study, on human thymus T cells. In that study: Surgeons resected thymus tissue during corrective heart surgery. Biased V and J segment usage appeared in thymus and peripheral blood. Thymic TCR repertoires of unrelated people reportedly overlapped highly.

This receptor was obtained from a boy younger than two with a congenital heart defect. The sample taken for sequencing was thymocytes. The rearrangement joins TRBV19 to TRBJ1-2; weak D call: TRBD1 (5 bases). The CDR3 nucleotides are TGTGCCAGTAGGCTTGCCGACAGCGTCTATGGCTACACCTTC. Amino acids: CASRLADSVYGYTF.